This record covers a single T cell receptor (beta chain). Its antigen is not known. This entry comes from a study of T cells after posttransplantation cyclophosphamide. Produced via immunoSEQ multiplex PCR; TCRdb's table is partial and in-frame only. The sample has under 2,000 clones, around 70% seen once; the top ten hold approximately 14%. Study outcomes and limitations: Later post-transplant blood repertoires were often dominated by donor CD8+ memory clones. TRB clonality was highly associated with recipient CMV seropositivity and reactivation.

Treatment was busulfan-fludarabine conditioning, a marrow graft, and cyclophosphamide on days +3 and +4. In germline, CDR1 is MNHEY, CDR2 SVGAGI. The CDR3 totals 13 residues. V was trimmed by 5 bases and J by 5 bases, leaving 10 bases between them. The receptor was isolated from a female patient aged 60 or older who received an allogeneic stem cell transplant from a related donor and was CMV-positive. T cells may partly derive from the graft donor. The rearrangement joins TRBV6-5 to TRBJ1-5; D possibly corresponds to TRBD1 (6 bases). Source: CD4+ T cells sorted from blood, taken after allogeneic stem cell transplant with posttransplant cyclophosphamide. CDR3 region: CASSPQGDQPQHF. The DNA of the CDR3 is TGTGCCAGCAGTCCACAGGGAGATCAGCCCCAGCATTTT.